This T cell receptor beta chain was found in a study of blood T cell repertoires in COVID-19. As for the study in general: Researchers got acute and convalescent COVID-19 samples from the United States, Italy and Spain. Sources were T cells, B-cell-depleted T cells, or PBMCs; the material itself was cDNA or gDNA.

Losses at the gene ends were 4 bases for V and 1 base for J; bases not matched to a gene: 1. The V gene's germline CDR1 is LGHNA and CDR2 YSLEER. CDR3 length: 14 residues. As handled by the study authors: Reference gene primers were amplified, and this amplification served to estimate nucleated cell counts. The repertoire was sequenced with immunoSEQ multiplex PCR; TCRdb's copy has only in-frame clones and lacks some. V and J calls and clone size are those listed in that table; D and trimming were worked out from the DNA. The sample contains 100,000 or so clones, roughly 80% of which appear only once.

The chain employs TRBV4-3 and TRBJ2-1, with 7 bases aligning to TRBD2. The sample taken for sequencing was peripheral blood. The sequence derives from an older man with active or convalescent COVID-19. The CDR3 loop reads CASSPGGSYNEQFF. The CDR3 DNA follows: TGCGCCAGCAGCCCGGGGGGATCCTACAATGAGCAGTTCTTC.